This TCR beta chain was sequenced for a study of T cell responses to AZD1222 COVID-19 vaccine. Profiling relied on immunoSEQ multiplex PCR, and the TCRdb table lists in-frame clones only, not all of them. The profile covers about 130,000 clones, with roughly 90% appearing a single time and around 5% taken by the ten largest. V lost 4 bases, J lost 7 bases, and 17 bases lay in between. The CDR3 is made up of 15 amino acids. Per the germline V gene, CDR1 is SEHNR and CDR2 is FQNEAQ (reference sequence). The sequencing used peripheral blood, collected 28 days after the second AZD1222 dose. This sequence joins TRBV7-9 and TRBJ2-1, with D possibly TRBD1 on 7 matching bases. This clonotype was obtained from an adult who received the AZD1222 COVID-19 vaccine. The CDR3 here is CASSSQGGGRNEQFF. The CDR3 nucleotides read TGTGCCAGCAGCTCCCAGGGGGGAGGAAGAAATGAGCAGTTCTTC.